Listed below are T cell receptor beta chains from one sample, sequenced in a study of blood T cell repertoires in COVID-19. TCRdb's copy holds only in-frame clones and misses some; the assay was immunoSEQ multiplex PCR. The sample has about 60,000 clones, 70% to 85% seen once. The sequenced sample consisted of peripheral blood. The receptors shown here come from a man aged 55 to 70 with acute or convalescent COVID-19. Both conserved end residues are part of each CDR3. A D gene is named only where the DNA matches it firmly. Some rows have no size entry. The others give once, few or many, or a class for an expanded clone.

CDR3 DNA	CDR3 protein	V gene	D gene	J gene	clone size
TGTGCCAGCAGCTTTCTATCGGCCGGGAATGAAAAACTGTTTTTT	CASSFLSAGNEKLFF	TRBV5-6	.	TRBJ1-4	.
TGTGCCAGCAGCTTAAGAAGCCAGGAAGATGGCTACACCTTC	CASSLRSQEDGYTF	TRBV11-2	.	TRBJ1-2	once
TGTGCCAGCAGCTTAAGGGGAGATACGCAGTATTTT	CASSLRGDTQYF	TRBV13	.	TRBJ2-3	.
TGTGCCACCAGTGCTGCAGGGGAAAACACTGAAGCTTTCTTT	CATSAAGENTEAFF	TRBV24-1	.	TRBJ1-1	.
TGTGCCAGCAGCGATCAAGACGGAGATGAAGCTTTCTTT	CASSDQDGDEAFF	TRBV7-9	.	TRBJ1-1	.
TGTGCCAGCAGCCGAGACAGGGTTACTGAAGCTTTCTTT	CASSRDRVTEAFF	TRBV7-3	TRBD1	TRBJ1-1	.
TGTGCCAGTAGCCCGGGACAGGGTGGTTCATACAATGAGCAGTTCTTC	CASSPGQGGSYNEQFF	TRBV19	TRBD1	TRBJ2-1	.
TGTGCCAGCAGCCCTCCGGGACTAGCGGGGGGGCGGTGGCAGTTCTTC	CASSPPGLAGGRWQFF	TRBV7-9	TRBD2	TRBJ2-1	.
TGTGCCAGAAGCTTGGGTAGGGGACAGGACTCCTACGAGCAGTACTTC	CARSLGRGQDSYEQYF	TRBV5-3	TRBD1	TRBJ2-7	.
TGTGCCAGCAGGGTTACAGCGAACACTGAAGCTTTCTTT	CASRVTANTEAFF	TRBV12-3/TRBV12-4	.	TRBJ1-1	.
TGTGCCAGCGGGAGGAAGGAAATCACTGAAGCTTTCTTT	CASGRKEITEAFF	TRBV2	.	TRBJ1-1	.
TGTGCCAGCAGCTTCGGGACAGGGGGCACCGGGGAGCTGTTTTTT	CASSFGTGGTGELFF	TRBV7-2	TRBD1	TRBJ2-2	.
TGCGCCAGCAGCTTGCGTCGCGACAGGGAAGATACGCAGTATTTT	CASSLRRDREDTQYF	TRBV5-1	TRBD1	TRBJ2-3	.
TGTGCCAGCAGAGCAAGCGGGGCTCCCTACAATGAGCAGTTCTTC	CASRASGAPYNEQFF	TRBV28	TRBD2	TRBJ2-1	.
TGCGCCAGCAGCCAAGAGGCTGAGGACTCTAAAGAGACCCAGTACTTC	CASSQEAEDSKETQYF	TRBV4-1	.	TRBJ2-5	.
TGTGCCAGCAGCTTGGGCGGGCCGGGACAGGGACGATATGGCTACACCTTC	CASSLGGPGQGRYGYTF	TRBV5-4	TRBD1	TRBJ1-2	.
TGTGCCAGCAGTTTATCCACAGGGGGGAACACTGAAGCTTTCTTT	CASSLSTGGNTEAFF	TRBV28	TRBD1	TRBJ1-1	few
TGTGCCAGCACCTCCCTGCGGGTGGGTGGAAACACCATATATTTT	CASTSLRVGGNTIYF	TRBV7-2	.	TRBJ1-3	.
TGTGCCAGCAGCAACTTACAGGGGGTGAATGAAAAACTGTTTTTT	CASSNLQGVNEKLFF	TRBV14	TRBD1	TRBJ1-4	.
TGCGCCAGCAGCTTAGAACCGGGACAGGGATGGTACGAGCAGTACTTC	CASSLEPGQGWYEQYF	TRBV5-1	TRBD1	TRBJ2-7	.
TGTGCCAGCAAGAGGGAGGAAGGATCACCCCTCCACTTT	CASKREEGSPLHF	TRBV5-6	.	TRBJ1-6	.
TGCGCCAGCAGCCCACCCGACAGTCCAAGCACAGATACGCAGTATTTT	CASSPPDSPSTDTQYF	TRBV5-1	.	TRBJ2-3	.
TGTGCCAGCAGCTTGCCTCAGCGGGGGGGCCAAGAGACCCAGTACTTC	CASSLPQRGGQETQYF	TRBV5-4	TRBD2	TRBJ2-5	few
TGTGCCAGCAGTCCCCGACTAGCGGGGGTCAATGAGCAGTTCTTC	CASSPRLAGVNEQFF	TRBV27	TRBD2	TRBJ2-1	once
TGTGCCAGCTCACGAGAATCTTCAGGGGGTTATGGCACCGGGGAGCTGTTTTTT	CASSRESSGGYGTGELFF	TRBV18	TRBD1	TRBJ2-2	.
TGCGCCAGCAGCTTGGCCCAGGGACAGCTCAATGAAAAACTGTTTTTT	CASSLAQGQLNEKLFF	TRBV5-1	TRBD1	TRBJ1-4	.
TGTGCCACCCTCGGGGGACTAGCGGGGGGGACCGGGGAGCTGTTTTTT	CATLGGLAGGTGELFF	TRBV2	TRBD2	TRBJ2-2	.
TGTGCCAGCAGCCCCCTACAGGGTGGAATAATGAGTGGGCAGTTCTTC	CASSPLQGGIMSGQFF	TRBV2	.	TRBJ2-1	.
TGTGCCAGCACTGTGGACAGGCCCTTGTTCTTC	CASTVDRPLFF	TRBV12-3/TRBV12-4	TRBD1	TRBJ2-1	.
TGTGCCAGCAGCTTCGGGACAGGGGATGATCAGCCCCAGCATTTT	CASSFGTGDDQPQHF	TRBV7-8	TRBD1	TRBJ1-5	.
TGTGCCAGCAGCCCACAGGGGAACTATGGCTACACCTTC	CASSPQGNYGYTF	TRBV9	TRBD1	TRBJ1-2	.
TGCGCCAGCAGTCAGAATCAGGATGAAAAACTGTTTTTT	CASSQNQDEKLFF	TRBV5-1	.	TRBJ1-4	.
TGTGCCAGCAGCTTAGAAGCACCGTACCAAGAGACCCAGTACTTC	CASSLEAPYQETQYF	TRBV11-2	.	TRBJ2-5	.
TGTGCCAGCAGTCCCTTGACCGGGGAGCTGTTTTTT	CASSPLTGELFF	TRBV27	.	TRBJ2-2	once
TGTGCCATCCGACTGACTAGCGGGGACAATGAGCAGTTCTTC	CAIRLTSGDNEQFF	TRBV10-3	TRBD2	TRBJ2-1	.